The rows below give T cell receptor gamma chains drawn from one sample of a study of gamma delta lymphoproliferative disorders and STAT genes. TCRdb re-processed the multiplex PCR reads using CATT. Of 900 to 1,300 gamma-chain clones in the sample, over 25% were seen once. Sequenced material: blood. These receptors all stem from a human donor in good health. The CDR3 runs from the conserved cysteine through the conserved F or W. The order of the fields is V gene, J gene, clone size, CDR3 DNA, CDR3 protein. Clone size, where shown, is once, few, many, or a class for clones that have expanded.

V gene: TRGV2; J gene: TRGJ1/TRGJ2; clone size: NA; CDR3 DNA: TGTGCCACCTGGGTTAAGAAACTCTTT; CDR3 protein: CATWVKKLF
V gene: TRGV4; J gene: TRGJ1/TRGJ2; clone size: medium-sized; CDR3 DNA: TGTGCCACCTTTGGGCAGAAACTCTTT; CDR3 protein: CATFGQKLF
V gene: TRGV4; J gene: TRGJ1/TRGJ2; clone size: medium-sized; CDR3 DNA: TGTGCCACCTGGGGGGGGAAACTCTTT; CDR3 protein: CATWGGKLF
V gene: TRGV11; J gene: TRGJ1/TRGJ2; clone size: few; CDR3 DNA: TGTGCCTGCTGGATTGATTATAAGAAACTCTTT; CDR3 protein: CACWIDYKKLF
V gene: TRGV4; J gene: TRGJ1/TRGJ2; clone size: NA; CDR3 DNA: TGTGCGTTGGTTTGGAAGAAACTCTTT; CDR3 protein: CALVWKKLF
V gene: TRGV4; J gene: TRGJP1; clone size: medium-sized; CDR3 DNA: TGTGCCACCTTTTGGTTCAAGATATTT; CDR3 protein: CATFWFKIF
V gene: TRGV2; J gene: TRGJ1/TRGJ2; clone size: few; CDR3 DNA: TGTGCGAACTCGAATTATAAGAAACTCTTT; CDR3 protein: CANSNYKKLF